The rows below give T cell receptor beta chains drawn from one sample of a study of T cell responses to AZD1222 COVID-19 vaccine. Sequencing used immunoSEQ multiplex PCR; TCRdb keeps in-frame clones, though not all of them. The data contain about 150,000 clones, roughly 88% of them seen just once; the ten biggest clones take up approximately 16%. The specimen comprised peripheral blood, sampled on day 0 of AZD1222 vaccination. These receptors were collected from an adult in good health. Both conserved end residues are part of each CDR3. A D gene is named only where the DNA matches it firmly. Clone size is shown for a subset of rows, as once, few, many or a class of expanded clone.

j_call clone_size d_call v_call cdr3_aa cdr3_nt
TRBJ1-5 - TRBD1 TRBV2 CASSPDREIQPQHF TGTGCCAGCAGCCCGGACAGGGAAATTCAGCCCCAGCATTTT
TRBJ1-1 once TRBD1 TRBV11-1 CASSLTSTGAHTEAFF TGTGCCAGCAGTTTAACCTCGACAGGGGCTCACACTGAAGCTTTCTTT
TRBJ2-2 - - TRBV5-1 CASSLSAAVNTGELFF TGCGCCAGCAGCTTGTCGGCGGCGGTCAACACCGGGGAGCTGTTTTTT
TRBJ1-2 - TRBD1 TRBV7-8 CASSLGRQGNINYGYTF TGTGCCAGCAGCTTAGGCCGACAGGGGAACATTAACTATGGCTACACCTTC
TRBJ2-2 - - TRBV2 CASSESANTGELFF TGTGCCAGCAGTGAAAGTGCGAACACCGGGGAGCTGTTTTTT
TRBJ2-3 - - TRBV3-1/TRBV3-2 CASSQRSLADTQYF TGTGCCAGCAGCCAACGGTCCTTGGCAGATACGCAGTATTTT
TRBJ1-2 once - TRBV7-2 CASSLESAGSYGYTF TGTGCCAGCAGCTTAGAGTCAGCAGGGAGCTATGGCTACACCTTC
TRBJ2-6 - - TRBV19 CASTRTEISGANVLTF TGTGCCAGTACCCGGACAGAAATTTCTGGGGCCAACGTCCTGACTTTC
TRBJ2-5 - TRBD1 TRBV18 CASSLGQGETQYF TGTGCCAGCTCCCTTGGACAGGGGGAGACCCAGTACTTC
TRBJ2-7 - - TRBV18 CASSPGQGGNEQYF TGTGCCAGCTCACCGGGGCAGGGTGGGAACGAGCAGTACTTC
TRBJ2-5 - - TRBV7-6 CASSFAGSLGETQYF TGTGCCAGCAGCTTCGCAGGGTCGCTAGGAGAGACCCAGTACTTC
TRBJ2-1 - - TRBV5-4 CASSLGWGSDEQFF TGTGCCAGCAGCTTGGGGTGGGGTTCGGATGAGCAGTTCTTC
TRBJ1-2 few TRBD1 TRBV11-2 CASSITGTGAYGYTF TGTGCCAGCAGCATTACCGGGACAGGGGCCTATGGCTACACCTTC
TRBJ1-2 - TRBD1 TRBV7-2 CASSPQPGQGNYGYTF TGTGCCAGCAGCCCGCAACCGGGACAGGGGAACTATGGCTACACCTTC
TRBJ2-3 few - TRBV7-2 CASSYLGTQYF TGTGCCAGCAGCTACCTCGGGACGCAGTATTTT
TRBJ1-6 - - TRBV3-1/TRBV3-2 CASNSAGLGSPLHF TGTGCCTCAAACTCGGCAGGGCTAGGTTCACCCCTCCACTTT
TRBJ1-6 few - TRBV3-1/TRBV3-2 CATQRVNSPLHF TGTGCTACTCAGCGGGTGAATTCACCCCTCCACTTT
TRBJ2-7 once - TRBV29-1 CSVVPRGAEQYF TGCAGCGTTGTGCCACGAGGAGCCGAGCAGTACTTC
TRBJ1-4 - - TRBV12-3/TRBV12-4 CASTSDKLEKLFF TGTGCCAGCACCTCTGACAAGCTTGAAAAACTGTTTTTT
TRBJ2-5 - - TRBV7-6 CASSLGQTQETQYF TGTGCCAGCAGCTTAGGCCAGACCCAAGAGACCCAGTACTTC
TRBJ1-3 - - TRBV12-3/TRBV12-4 CASDQVGGNTIYF TGTGCCAGCGATCAGGTGGGGGGAAACACCATATATTTT
TRBJ2-5 - TRBD1 TRBV27 CASSFSGQGASQYF TGTGCCAGCAGTTTCTCCGGACAGGGGGCTTCCCAGTACTTC
TRBJ1-3 - - TRBV3-1/TRBV3-2 CASSQGLLTGNTIYF TGTGCCAGCAGCCAAGGCCTTTTAACGGGAAACACCATATATTTT
TRBJ1-4 few - TRBV4-2 CASSQERGEKLFF TGTGCCAGCAGCCAAGAAAGGGGCGAAAAACTGTTTTTT
TRBJ1-1 - TRBD1 TRBV5-1 CASRPGQGENTEAFF TGCGCCAGCAGACCCGGACAGGGGGAGAACACTGAAGCTTTCTTT
TRBJ2-3 - - TRBV30 CAWGGASTDTQYF TGTGCCTGGGGGGGGGCGAGCACAGATACGCAGTATTTT
TRBJ2-1 - - TRBV5-1 CASSLVGLVKGLTNEQFF TGCGCCAGCAGCTTGGTCGGGCTAGTAAAGGGGTTGACCAATGAGCAGTTCTTC
TRBJ2-5 - - TRBV27 CASGRISETQYF TGTGCCAGCGGCCGTATCTCGGAGACCCAGTACTTC
TRBJ1-4 - TRBD1 TRBV4-2 CASSQEGSGGLEKLFF TGTGCCAGCAGCCAAGAAGGATCAGGGGGACTGGAAAAACTGTTTTTT
TRBJ1-2 - TRBD1 TRBV19 CASSRVTGGNYGYTF TGTGCCAGTAGTAGGGTTACAGGGGGGAACTATGGCTACACCTTC
TRBJ1-6 - - TRBV19 CASRRLDYESPLHF TGTGCCAGTAGAAGACTGGATTACGAATCACCCCTCCACTTT
TRBJ1-5 - - TRBV6-2/TRBV6-3 CASSSTGQPQHF TGTGCCAGCAGTTCAACAGGGCAGCCCCAGCATTTT
TRBJ2-7 - - TRBV7-8 CASSETYEQYF TGTGCCAGCAGCGAGACCTACGAGCAGTACTTC
TRBJ1-4 - TRBD1 TRBV20-1 CSASPDRGSEKLFF TGCAGTGCTAGTCCGGACAGGGGGTCTGAAAAACTGTTTTTT
TRBJ1-4 - - TRBV7-9 CASSLMASRGNEKLFF TGTGCCAGCAGCTTAATGGCCTCTCGAGGGAATGAAAAACTGTTTTTT
TRBJ1-6 - TRBD1 TRBV3-1/TRBV3-2 CASSQTGDFSSPLHF TGTGCCAGCAGCCAGACAGGGGATTTCAGTTCACCCCTCCACTTT
TRBJ1-1 - - TRBV7-2 CASSPEGGRGEAFF TGTGCCAGCAGCCCCGAGGGGGGCCGAGGTGAAGCTTTCTTT
TRBJ1-5 - - TRBV27 CASSLGGFQGNQPQHF TGTGCCAGCAGTTTGGGCGGGTTTCAGGGCAATCAGCCCCAGCATTTT
TRBJ2-5 - TRBD2 TRBV19 CASSLTSGGNQETQYF TGTGCCAGTAGCCTTACTAGCGGGGGGAACCAAGAGACCCAGTACTTC
TRBJ1-6 - - TRBV5-4 CASSFGVGGETPLHF TGTGCCAGCAGCTTCGGGGTTGGGGGGGAGACACCCCTCCACTTT
TRBJ1-4 few - TRBV4-1 CASSPPQGATNEKLFF TGCGCCAGCAGCCCCCCCCAAGGGGCAACTAATGAAAAACTGTTTTTT
TRBJ2-7 - TRBD2 TRBV11-2 CASSSERGPYEQYF TGTGCCAGCAGCTCGGAGCGGGGACCCTACGAGCAGTACTTC
TRBJ1-3 - - TRBV7-2 CASSLAGEGSIYF TGTGCCAGCAGCTTAGCGGGGGAGGGCTCCATATATTTT
TRBJ1-1 - - TRBV28 CASSLWGDPRKEAFF TGTGCCAGCAGTTTATGGGGGGACCCACGAAAAGAAGCTTTCTTT
TRBJ1-1 - - TRBV20-1 CSARRNTEAFF TGCAGTGCTAGGCGGAACACTGAAGCTTTCTTT
TRBJ1-5 once TRBD1 TRBV28 CASTTGQGDPQHF TGTGCCAGCACTACGGGACAGGGAGATCCCCAGCATTTT
TRBJ2-3 - - TRBV19 CASSMSDANTDTQYF TGTGCCAGTAGTATGAGTGACGCGAACACAGATACGCAGTATTTT
TRBJ1-1 once - TRBV20-1 CSASQDWNTEAFF TGCAGTGCTAGTCAAGACTGGAACACTGAAGCTTTCTTT
TRBJ1-1 - TRBD1 TRBV15 CATSPRTGIATEAFF TGTGCCACCAGCCCTCGGACAGGGATAGCCACTGAAGCTTTCTTT
TRBJ1-3 - - TRBV4-3 CASSQGSQGGNTIYF TGCGCCAGCAGCCAAGGTTCCCAGGGTGGAAACACCATATATTTT
TRBJ1-2 - - TRBV7-2 CASSLALNRANYGYTF TGTGCCAGCAGCTTAGCGCTGAACAGGGCCAACTATGGCTACACCTTC
TRBJ1-6 once - TRBV29-1 CSVAQEYNSPLHF TGCAGCGTTGCACAGGAGTATAATTCACCCCTCCACTTT
TRBJ2-7 - TRBD1 TRBV5-4 CASSFRQGAYEQYF TGTGCCAGCAGCTTCCGACAGGGGGCCTACGAGCAGTACTTC
TRBJ1-2 - - TRBV18 CASSPRESYGYTF TGTGCCAGCTCACCAAGGGAAAGCTATGGCTACACCTTC
TRBJ1-1 - - TRBV9 CASSVNEGTEAFF TGTGCCAGCAGCGTAAACGAGGGAACTGAAGCTTTCTTT
TRBJ2-1 - - TRBV7-2 CASSLGQEDYNEQFF TGTGCCAGCAGCTTAGGACAGGAGGACTACAATGAGCAGTTCTTC
TRBJ2-7 - - TRBV2 CASSEAAGSYEQYF TGTGCCAGCAGTGAAGCGGCTGGGTCCTACGAGCAGTACTTT
TRBJ1-2 few - TRBV7-9 CASSSFVGPSDYGYTF TGTGCCAGCAGCTCATTCGTAGGGCCATCCGACTATGGCTACACCTTC
TRBJ2-7 - - TRBV20-1 CSARGGYEQYF TGCAGTGCTAGGGGAGGCTACGAGCAGTACTTC